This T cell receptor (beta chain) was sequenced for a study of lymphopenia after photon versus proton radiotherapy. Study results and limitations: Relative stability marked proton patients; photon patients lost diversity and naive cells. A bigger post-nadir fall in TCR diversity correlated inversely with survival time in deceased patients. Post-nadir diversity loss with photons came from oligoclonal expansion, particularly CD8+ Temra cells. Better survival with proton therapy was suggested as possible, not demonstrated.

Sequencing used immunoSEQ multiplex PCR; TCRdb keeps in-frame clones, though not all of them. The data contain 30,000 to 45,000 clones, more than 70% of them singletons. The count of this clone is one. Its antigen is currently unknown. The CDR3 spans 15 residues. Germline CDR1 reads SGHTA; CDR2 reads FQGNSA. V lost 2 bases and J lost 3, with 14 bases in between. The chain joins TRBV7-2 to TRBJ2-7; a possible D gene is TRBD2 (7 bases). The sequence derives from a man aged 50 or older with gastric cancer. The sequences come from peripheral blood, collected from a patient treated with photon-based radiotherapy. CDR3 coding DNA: TGTGCCAGCAGCTTATGGAGGGGGACTAACTACGAGCAGTACTTC. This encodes CASSLWRGTNYEQYF. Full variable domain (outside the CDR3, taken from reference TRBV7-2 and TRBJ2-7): GAGVSQSPSNKVTEKGKDVELRCDPISGHTALYWYRQSLGQGLEFLIYFQGNSAPDKSGLPSDRFSAERTGGSVSTLTIQRTQQEDSAVYLCASSLWRGTNYEQYFGPGTRLTVT.